A single sample gave rise to the 6 T cell receptor beta chains below, sequenced in a study of CD8+ T cells in alopecia areata. cDNA reverse transcribed from extracted RNA served as the sequencing template. TCRdb's copy holds only in-frame clones and misses some; the assay was immunoSEQ multiplex PCR. Altogether some 170,000 clones are present, roughly 58% being singletons, with the ten largest covering roughly 17%. Regarding treatment: oral pan-JAK inhibitor, 5-10 mg twice daily. This specimen was CD4+ T cells sorted from blood, taken at roughly week 55, from a patient treated with tofacitinib. These receptor sequences come from a human donor with alopecia areata.

This clone was observed a handful of times. This chain links TRBV18 with TRBJ1-1; D gene uncertain. V was clipped by 3 bases and J by 1 base, with 3 bases between them. The CDR3 has 12 residues. In germline, CDR1 is KGHSH, CDR2 LQKENI. CDR3 protein: CASSPANTEAFF. The CDR3 bases are TGTGCCAGCTCACCGGCGAACACTGAAGCTTTCTTT.

This clone occurred a few times. The chain combines TRBV9 with TRBJ2-3; D gene ambiguous. This CDR3 region has 13 residues. Per germline, CDR1 SGDLS and CDR2 YYNGEE. Trimming stripped 3 bases from V and 4 bases from J, with 9 bases between. This CDR3 is CASSGGPSDTQYF. The CDR3 bases are TGTGCCAGCAGCGGAGGACCGTCAGATACGCAGTATTTT.

This rearrangement joins TRBV29-1 to TRBJ2-5; D is uncertain. The closer fit of TRBJ2-7 to the DNA end suggests the J call may be wrong. The CDR3 consists of 11 residues. Germline CDR1 SQVTM, CDR2 ANQGSEA. This CDR3 is CSAHLANEQYF. The CDR3 DNA reads as TGCAGCGCTCACCTCGCGAACGAGCAGTACTTC.

The chain links TRBV7-9 to TRBJ1-6, with D tentatively TRBD1 (6 bases). The CDR3 runs to 16 residues. V was cut by 5 bases and J by 3 bases, with 14 bases left in between. Germline CDR1 SEHNR, CDR2 FQNEAQ (reference sequence). In DNA, the CDR3 is TGTGCCAGCAGCAAGGACAGCAGAATCTATAATTCACCCCTCCACTTT. Translation gives CASSKDSRIYNSPLHF.

The chain has TRBV27 and TRBJ2-3, with TRBD1 matching 7 bases. Losses at the gene ends were 3 bases for V and 4 bases for J; bases not matched to a gene: 7. From germline, CDR1 is MNHEY and CDR2 SMNVEV (reference sequence). The CDR3 length is 15 residues. The CDR3: CASSFRDRVADTQYF. For the CDR3, the DNA is TGTGCCAGCAGTTTTCGCGACAGGGTGGCAGATACGCAGTATTTT.

In DNA form, the CDR3 reads TGTGCCAGCAGCTTAAACCCCCCGACAGCATTCGGCCGATCTGGGGCCAACGTCCTGACTTTC. Translating gives CASSLNPPTAFGRSGANVLTF. The chain links TRBV7-3 to TRBJ2-6; the D gene is possibly TRBD1 (5 bases). The V end was cut by 1 base, the J end by 1 base, with 23 bases between. Germline V gives CDR1 SGHTA, CDR2 FQGTGA. The CDR3 extends over 21 amino acids.